This TCR beta chain is from a study of tumor and adjacent non-tumor tissue in lung cancer (dated 2018 in TCRdb). With regard to the full study: By cancer type, the cohort comprised eleven to twelve adenocarcinoma patients, a couple of squamous cell carcinoma patients and 1 small cell lung cancer patient. Among the approximately 15 patients, ages ranged from roughly 31 to 85 years, about 10 were men and 5 were women, and disease was TNM stage I to III. A total of roughly 130,000,000 productive TCRbeta reads were generated by sequencing, corresponding to an average of approximately 4 million reads per sample. The study compared bulk TCRbeta repertoires from lung tumor tissue and matched distant non-tumor lung tissue of some 15 lung cancer patients. More than 25 paired specimens, one tumor and one normal lung sample per patient, were profiled by TCRbeta CDR3 sequencing. General study outcomes and caveats: Only roughly 15 patients were in the cohort, and the authors stated that larger samples and more detailed clinical data are needed. The top 100 clones accounted for a significantly larger cumulative portion of the repertoire in normal lung than in tumor tissue. Younger patients had significantly higher TCR diversity, and higher tumor TCR diversity was associated with shorter overall and disease-free survival. Because peripheral blood was not sequenced, the blood TCRbeta repertoires of the lung cancer patients in the study went unexamined. Neither the sequencing platform nor unique molecular identifiers are mentioned in the methods. TCR diversity (inverse Simpson) was significantly higher in tumor than in normal lung tissue (about 400 vs 180, P = 0.0075, Mann-Whitney U test).

The library was prepared using multiplex PCR. Sequencing relied on an Illumina HiSeq 2500. TCRbeta libraries were constructed through three rounds of nested PCR with primers (Table S4) according to protocols adapted from ARM-PCR. Before sequencing, PCR products in the 200-500 bp range were cut out of the gel and cleaned up using the QIAquick gel extraction kit. The original pipeline was this. Trimmomatic was used to clean the reads, FLASH was used to merge the reads into complete CDR3 sequences, and MiTCR was used to assign the reads to V(D)J germline segments. VDJtools was used to compute clonal diversity as the inverse Simpson's index. A read counted as productive if the sequence was in-frame and lacked a premature stop codon. TCRdb's own reprocessing of the public reads used fastp at Q25 and MiXCR and kept productive beta chains. Every entry covers one CDR3 protein and lists the most common genes and DNA from its rows. The V and J calls, along with clone size, are taken from TCRdb and not from the paper's own processing. The sample table holds roughly 66,000 distinct CDR3 sequences, of which roughly 73% were seen once. Of the sample, 25% to 30% is held by the ten largest clones.

CDR1 SGHVS and CDR2 FQNEAQ are derived from the germline V gene. At the junction V is shortened by 9 bases and J by 8 bases, with 20 bases in between. CDR3 length: 14 amino acids, cysteine to phenylalanine. CDR3 DNA only is kept here, 42 bases in frame from base 1. RNA was isolated from bulk unsorted tissue, and RNA quality was assessed with a NanoDrop ND-1000 and an Agilent 2100. The donors were newly diagnosed lung cancer patients admitted for thoracic surgery in China from August to November 2014 who had not received prior chemotherapy. The study excluded patients who had received radiotherapy or chemotherapy before or who had another cancer at the same time. Pieces of surgical tissue measuring roughly 1-2.1 cm3 were kept in RNAlater solution and held at -80 degrees C until needed. On this clonotype: What antigen it recognizes has not been identified. No qualities accompany the bases; no much larger clone lies one base away.

Recombination linked TRBV7-8 to TRBJ2-1; the D segment could be TRBD1, given 5 matching bases. This TCR derives from a man aged 60 to 75 with non-small cell lung cancer. Sequenced input: lung tumor tissue. The DNA sequence is TGTGCCAGGACCCCGCTTAGTCGCAGGGATGAGCAGTTCTTC. The translation is CARTPLSRRDEQFF.